In its sample, the clone carrying this TCR beta chain was seen many times. Its matching antigen is unknown. Other DNA sequences in this sample translate to the same CDR3. The sample originates from a study of metastatic and nonmetastatic thyroid tumors. In the study overall: Both malignant and benign thyroid patients supplied peripheral blood and tumor or nodule tissue samples, across which the repertoires of these patients were then compared.

All patients were untreated before thyroid surgery. Study-level results: TCR beta diversity was reportedly significantly higher in malignant thyroid tumors than benign nodules, in blood and tumor.

V was shortened by 1 base and J by 1 base, with 3 bases between the two germline ends. This CDR3 is 13 amino acids long. Per the germline V gene, CDR1 is LNHNV and CDR2 is YYDKDF (reference sequence). In the authors' methods: It was from CDR3 differences across clinicopathological groups that a distant-metastasis classifier for papillary thyroid cancer was built. Through MiXCR, TCRdb re-clonotyped the PCR reads. These V and J calls originate from TCRdb's pipeline instead of the authors' own analysis. The sample contains approximately 90,000 clones, roughly 8.6% of which appear only once. The sequenced sample was blood. V and J are TRBV15 and TRBJ2-3; D unclear. The TCR was taken from a female donor with papillary thyroid cancer or a benign thyroid nodule (not recorded which). Some clones in this sample may be carry-over from other donors' samples. The CDR3 loop reads CATSRGGTDTQYF. The CDR3 nucleotides read TGTGCCACCAGCAGAGGAGGCACAGATACGCAGTATTTT.